This TCR beta chain stems from a study of long-term antiretroviral therapy in people with HIV. Whole-study context: Samples from the earliest time points predate the 2015 immediate-ART recommendation by about a decade. Study-level results: Clones that had undergone expansion before ART dominated the repertoire at all time points. Blood in the study was drawn between the mid-2000s and the late 2010s, possibly under older ART regimens, which may be less effective than current ones.

In the case of this clone: Its antigen remains unknown.

Assay version v3.0 of immunoSEQ was used, and it was run at survey level. Some clones are missing from TCRdb's copy, which holds only in-frame ones; the method was immunoSEQ multiplex PCR. The data contain just over 20,000 clones, roughly four fifths of them singletons. The V end lost 7 bases, the J end lost 2 bases, and 16 bases lay between the germline ends. The CDR3 covers 15 residues. Germline lookup yields CDR1 MNHEY and CDR2 SMNVEV (reference sequence). The receptor was derived from a man in his late teens or twenties with HIV. The chain is built from TRBV27 and TRBJ2-3; D not resolved. The specimen was unsorted PBMCs, collected 0.5 years after starting antiretroviral therapy. The CDR3 is CASNSMAAFTDTQYF. The CDR3 DNA sequence: TGTGCCAGCAATTCTATGGCGGCATTCACAGATACGCAGTATTTT.